This entry is about one T cell receptor beta chain. Its antigen remains unidentified. These data come from a study of identical twins. Study-wide results and caveats: For monozygotic twins, models underestimated out-of-frame TCR alpha sharing. Where out-of-frame alpha sequences were twin-shared, they showed excess low generation probability. Beta clonotypes that were abundant in cord blood contained fewer insertions, a pattern absent from memory repertoires.

The donors were all healthy and Caucasian. Each CDR3 protein is one row after TCRdb ran MiXCR on the 5' RACE reads. The top ten hold approximately 0.5% of the sample, which has approximately 490,000 distinct CDR3 sequences, 20% to 25% seen once. The CDR3 spans 18 residues. CDR1 DFQATT and CDR2 SNEGSKA come from the germline V gene (reference sequence). Trimming cost V 1 base and J 4 bases; bases outside gene matches: 17. These data were also reused for a study on yellow fever vaccine responses in identical twins.

Sequencing was done on a sample of CD4+ T cells sorted from blood. This TCR derives from a woman younger than 30 in good health. V and J are TRBV20-1 and TRBJ2-3, with TRBD2 matching over 7 bases. The CDR3 region is CSARVGIGGEGPPDTQYF. The CDR3 DNA follows: TGCAGTGCTAGAGTCGGTATCGGCGGGGAGGGCCCCCCAGATACGCAGTATTTT.